The 27 T cell receptor beta chains in this list originate from one sample, sequenced in a study of regulatory T cells in long-lasting Graves disease. Described time point: newly diagnosed GD, antithyroid drugs for less than 3 months. The TCR library was made from RNA that had been extracted from PBMCs in TRIzol. According to the study, TCR beta libraries were built with iRepertoire HTBI primers and CDR3-region Arm-PCR. TCRdb re-derived calls from the multiplex PCR reads in MiXCR, one entry per CDR3 protein. The sample yields around 320,000 distinct CDR3 sequences, over 15% seen once. The sample also formed part of further work on T cells in Graves' hyperthyroidism and ophthalmopathy.

The specimen was peripheral blood mononuclear cells (PBMCs), collected at new diagnosis, from a patient treated with antithyroid drugs. The receptors were gathered from a middle-aged man with Graves disease.

This clonotype was seen many times. The chain has TRBV12-3 or TRBV12-4 and TRBJ2-6; D ambiguous. With 2 bases removed from V and 0 bases from J, the gap between germline ends came to 14 bases. CDR3 size: 18 residues. CDR3 protein: CASSLNLGTHSGANVLTF. The DNA of the CDR3 is TGTGCCAGCAGTTTAAATCTTGGCACCCACTCTGGGGCCAACGTCCTGACTTTC.

This clonotype was found a few times. The chain carries TRBV28 and TRBJ1-1; perhaps TRBD1 as D (5 bases). The CDR3 has 14 amino acids. Germline V gives CDR1 MDHEN, CDR2 SYDVKM. Trimming removed 5 bases at V and 3 bases at J, with 13 bases between. DNA of the CDR3: TGTGCCAGCAGTCACCCGACGGGGCACACTGAAGCTTTCTTT. Its protein product is CASSHPTGHTEAFF.

Many counts were recorded for this clonotype. The CDR3 loop is CASIGRDRGSYNEQFF. DNA of the CDR3: TGTGCCAGTATCGGCCGGGACAGGGGTTCCTACAATGAGCAGTTCTTC. The chain uses TRBV19 and TRBJ2-1; the match to TRBD1 covers 10 bases. The CDR3 loop spans 16 amino acids. CDR1 and CDR2 from the germline V gene are LNHDA and SQIVND (reference sequence). V gave up 7 bases and J gave up 1 base; unmatched junction bases: 7.

This clonotype was observed at least ten times. The chain has TRBV6-1 and TRBJ1-5; TRBD1 is a possible D gene (5 bases). V was cut by 2 bases and J by 0 bases, with 11 bases left in between. Germline V CDR1 and CDR2: MNHNS, SASEGT. This CDR3 contains 16 residues. CDR3 in amino acids: CASSEFRGYSNQPQHF. CDR3 DNA sequence: TGTGCCAGCAGTGAATTTCGGGGGTATAGCAATCAGCCCCAGCATTTT.

This clonotype has a count of ten or more. The rearrangement uses TRBV5-1 and TRBJ1-2; 8 nucleotides line up with TRBD1. Per the germline V gene, CDR1 is SGHRS and CDR2 is YFSETQ. The CDR3 has 14 residues. Trimming at V came to 2 bases and at J to 5 bases, leaving 5 bases not matched to a gene. The CDR3 sequence is CASSFLQGAYGYTF. In DNA, the CDR3 is TGCGCCAGCAGCTTTCTGCAGGGGGCATATGGCTACACCTTC.

The chain links TRBV7-2 to TRBJ2-2; TRBD2 matches at 10 bases. The CDR3 consists of 15 residues. Germline assignment: CDR1 SGHTA and CDR2 FQGNSA. Trimming took 4 bases from V and 7 from J; bases not matched to a gene: 6. The CDR3: CASSYQRGGLGELFF. CDR3 bases: TGTGCCAGCAGCTACCAGCGGGGGGGGCTCGGGGAGCTGTTTTTT.

This clonotype was observed a few times. The chain is built from TRBV5-1 and TRBJ1-4; the D is unclear. This CDR3 region has 15 residues. Germline V gene lookup returns CDR1 SGHRS and CDR2 YFSETQ. Trimming shortened V by 0 bases and J by 8 bases, and 14 bases separated the two germline ends. The CDR3 is CASSLEGLNWEKLFF. As DNA, the CDR3 is TGCGCCAGCAGCTTGGAGGGCTTAAACTGGGAAAAACTGTTTTTT.

The chain combines TRBV7-7 with TRBJ2-7; D gene uncertain. CDR3 length: 13 amino acids. Trimming shortened V by 4 bases and J by 7 bases, and 14 bases separated the two germline ends. Per the germline V gene, CDR1 is SSHAT and CDR2 is FNYEAQ (reference sequence). Here the CDR3 DNA reads TGTGCCAGCAGCTCAGTTGATTGGTCGGAGCAGTACTTC. The encoded protein is CASSSVDWSEQYF.

This clonotype was observed at least ten times. The V gene is TRBV6-1, the J gene TRBJ1-1; D unresolved. CDR3 length: 12 residues. Germline CDR1 and CDR2: MNHNS and SASEGT. V lost 4 bases, J lost 3 bases, and 6 bases lay in between. The CDR3 is CASSGPYTEAFF. The DNA for the CDR3 is TGTGCCAGCAGTGGGCCGTACACTGAAGCTTTCTTT.

The chain recombines TRBV28 with TRBJ2-7, with D unclear. The CDR3 loop spans 12 amino acids. From germline, CDR1 is MDHEN and CDR2 SYDVKM. The V end lost 2 bases, the J end lost 5 bases, and 7 bases lay between the germline ends. In DNA form, the CDR3 reads TGTGCCAGCAGTTTAAGTACTGACGAGCAGTACTTC. It translates to CASSLSTDEQYF.

This clonotype has a count of ten or more. This CDR3 is CASSSTGDGEKLFF. The CDR3 DNA is TGTGCCAGCAGCAGTACAGGGGATGGTGAAAAACTGTTTTTT. The chain recombines TRBV9 with TRBJ1-4, with 7 nucleotides matching TRBD1. This CDR3 comprises 14 residues. CDR1 and CDR2 (germline): SGDLS, YYNGEE. V lost 4 bases, J lost 7 bases, and 7 bases stayed unmatched.

In the case of this clonotype: A read error may produce the germline difference seen at one junction end. The chain joins TRBV5-1 to TRBJ2-7, with D perhaps matching TRBD1 (7 bases). The germline gives CDR1 SGHRS, CDR2 YFSETQ. This CDR3 is 14 amino acids long. Written as DNA, the CDR3 is TGCGCCAGCAGCTTCTCAGGGGGGTCCTACGGGCAGTACTTC. It is translated as CASSFSGGSYGQYF.

V gene TRBV19 combines with J gene TRBJ2-7; 9 nucleotides align to TRBD2. Germline CDR1 LNHDA, CDR2 SQIVND (reference sequence). There are 14 residues in the CDR3. V lost 6 bases to trimming and J lost 6 bases; unmatched junction nucleotides: 9. The CDR3: CASRPSGGLREQYF. DNA of the CDR3: TGTGCCAGTAGACCGAGCGGGGGGTTACGCGAGCAGTACTTC.

This clonotype showed up many times. The chain couples TRBV27 to TRBJ1-4; 7 nucleotides match TRBD1. J lost 5 bases, V lost 5 bases, and 5 bases had no gene match. This CDR3 is built from 14 residues. The germline gives CDR1 MNHEY, CDR2 SMNVEV (reference sequence). CDR3 sequence (DNA): TGTGCCAGCAGTGACGGACAGGCGAATGAAAAACTGTTTTTT. Translating gives CASSDGQANEKLFF.

In its sample, this clonotype was seen many times. This rearrangement joins TRBV2 to TRBJ1-3; possibly TRBD1 for D (6 bases). V was pared by 7 bases and J by 2 bases, with 12 bases between. This CDR3 region has 14 residues. Per germline, CDR1 SNHLY and CDR2 FYNNEI. The CDR3 region is CASTRAGAGNTIYF. CDR3 nucleotide sequence: TGTGCCAGCACTCGAGCAGGGGCTGGAAACACCATATATTTT.

This clonotype turned up a few times. The V call is TRBV18, the J call TRBJ1-3; TRBD1 matches 7 bases. The CDR3 runs to 16 residues. Germline CDR1 reads KGHSH; CDR2 reads LQKENI. After removal of 5 bases from V and 2 bases from J, the junction contained 9 bases not matched to a gene. The CDR3 bases are TGTGCCAGCTCATTACAGGGGCTCGGCCCTGGAAACACCATATATTTT. Its protein is CASSLQGLGPGNTIYF.

Notes on this clonotype: This sequence may be a read error, since a much larger clone differs from it by one base. J is TRBJ2-5 and V is TRBV5-1; 9 bases agree with TRBD2. This CDR3 contains 15 residues. Germline V gene data show CDR1 as SGHRS and CDR2 as YFSETQ. J gave up 7 bases and V 1 base, and 8 bases lay outside the gene matches. In nucleotides, the CDR3 is TGCGCCAGCAGCTTGTGGCGGGGGGGCGCAGTGACCCAGTACTTC. It is translated as CASSLWRGGAVTQYF.

This clonotype came up many times. The chain uses TRBV2 and TRBJ2-3; D remains unclear. The CDR3 loop spans 13 amino acids. Germline CDR1 SNHLY, CDR2 FYNNEI. With 7 bases removed from V and 6 bases from J, the gap between germline ends came to 14 bases. The CDR3 DNA is TGTGCCAGCAACCGAATCATGGGGGATACGCAGTATTTT. The encoded protein is CASNRIMGDTQYF.

The genes are TRBV10-2 and TRBJ2-3; tentatively, D is TRBD2 (5 bases). The CDR3 extends over 13 amino acids. Trimming took off 6 bases at V and 0 bases at J, with 7 bases between the two ends. Per germline, CDR1 WSHSY and CDR2 SAAADI. This chain's CDR3 is CASREASTDTQYF. CDR3 nucleotide sequence: TGCGCCAGCAGGGAGGCTAGCACAGATACGCAGTATTTT.

This clonotype was observed at least ten times. The rearrangement joins TRBV27 to TRBJ1-1; maybe TRBD1 (6 bases). CDR3 length: 16 residues. The germline V gene encodes CDR1 MNHEY and CDR2 SMNVEV (reference sequence). V lost 1 base and J lost 0, with 12 bases in between. The CDR3: CASSLFSQGMNTEAFF. The CDR3 coding sequence is TGTGCCAGCAGTTTATTCTCCCAGGGGATGAACACTGAAGCTTTCTTT.

This clonotype was counted many times. This rearrangement joins TRBV5-1 to TRBJ2-7, with no clear D. V dropped 0 bases and J dropped 1 base, with 8 bases sitting between them. Germline V gene sequence: CDR1 SGHRS, CDR2 YFSETQ. The CDR3 covers 14 residues. The CDR3 protein is CASSLGSASYEQYF. In DNA form, the CDR3 reads TGCGCCAGCAGCTTGGGCAGTGCTTCCTACGAGCAGTACTTC.

This clonotype was counted a few times. The genes are TRBV6-2 or TRBV6-3 and TRBJ1-5; no definite D call. Trimming took off 2 bases at V and 5 bases at J, with 19 bases between the two ends. The length of the CDR3 is 17 residues. Per germline, CDR1 MNHEY and CDR2 SVGEGT. The CDR3 DNA follows: TGTGCCAGCAGTTACGGCGGGAGGTGGGGAGGGCATCAGCCCCAGCATTTT. It specifies CASSYGGRWGGHQPQHF.

This clonotype has ten or more counts. V is TRBV12-3 or TRBV12-4 and J is TRBJ2-1, with D hard to call. This CDR3 contains 12 residues. The germline V and J ends were trimmed by 3 bases and 6 bases, with 6 bases remaining between them. CDR3 DNA sequence: TGTGCCAGCAGTTTTTCTTCCAATGAGCAGTTCTTC. Protein sequence: CASSFSSNEQFF.

The chain joins TRBV6-5 to TRBJ2-7; maybe TRBD1 (7 bases). This CDR3 is built from 13 residues. Trimming left V 4 bases short and J 3 bases short, with 10 bases between. The germline CDR1 and CDR2 sequences are MNHEY and SVGAGI. As DNA, the CDR3 is TGTGCCAGCAGTTCAGGGGGGTACTACGAGCAGTACTTC. Translating gives CASSSGGYYEQYF.

This clonotype was recorded many times. This chain links TRBV20-1 with TRBJ1-2; a weak D match, TRBD1 (5 bases). Germline CDR1 DFQATT, CDR2 SNEGSKA (reference sequence). The CDR3 consists of 12 residues. Trimming took 4 bases from V and 1 from J, leaving 7 bases between them. The CDR3 DNA reads TGCAGTGCTAACGGGGGTAACTATGGCTACACCTTC. Its protein is CSANGGNYGYTF.

The chain uses TRBV7-6 and TRBJ2-1; TRBD1 is a possible D gene (6 bases). The DNA end is a closer match to TRBJ2-5, so the J assignment may be wrong. The CDR3 has 12 amino acids. CDR1 is SGHVS, CDR2 FNYEAQ, per germline. DNA of the CDR3: TGTGCCAGCAGCTTAGTCTCAGGGGCCCAGTACTTC. This codes for CASSLVSGAQYF.

There are many counts of this clonotype. V is TRBV27 and J is TRBJ1-1; unclear D gene. Germline V gene sequence: CDR1 MNHEY, CDR2 SMNVEV (reference sequence). The CDR3 covers 14 residues. V gave up 6 bases and J gave up 4 bases, with 15 bases separating them. CDR3 nucleotide sequence: TGTGCCAGCAGGGGCACTTATTTCGGCACTGAAGCTTTCTTT. Residues: CASRGTYFGTEAFF.